The T cell receptor beta chain described here comes from a study of T cell responses to AZD1222 COVID-19 vaccine. V was clipped by 0 bases and J by 4 bases; unmatched bases: 5. Germline V lookup: CDR1 SGHNT, CDR2 YYREEE (reference sequence). The CDR3 has 15 amino acids. Clones were read by immunoSEQ multiplex PCR, and TCRdb kept only the in-frame ones, dropping some. The profile covers about 110,000 clones, with approximately 85% appearing a single time and 9.5% to 15% taken by the ten largest. The sample here was peripheral blood, taken on day 0 of MenACWY control vaccination. This chain joins TRBV5-4 and TRBJ2-5; 8 nucleotides agree with TRBD2. The clonotype comes from an adult in good health. CDR3 region: CASSLGGTSGETQYF. The DNA for the CDR3 is TGTGCCAGCAGCTTGGGTGGGACTAGTGGAGAGACCCAGTACTTC.